These 7 T cell receptor beta chains were all obtained from the same sample, sequenced in a study of shared clonotypes between healthy human individuals. Assay: immunoSEQ multiplex PCR; the TCRdb copy retains only in-frame clones and omits some. This table has around 530,000 clones, around three quarters appearing once. Material for sequencing was PBMCs. The receptor set was obtained from a woman in her thirties or forties in good health. Some clones in this sample may be carry-over from other donors' samples.

V gene TRBV6-5 combines with J gene TRBJ1-4; D is perhaps TRBD1 (5 bases). V lost 0 bases, J lost 8 bases, and 13 bases lay in between. Germline V CDR1 and CDR2: MNHEY, SVGAGI. This CDR3 comprises 15 residues. The CDR3 nucleotides read TGTGCCAGCAGTTACTCAAGGCGGGACGGGGAAAAACTGTTTTTT. Residues: CASSYSRRDGEKLFF.

The chain joins TRBV25-1 to TRBJ1-2; D call uncertain. The germline gives CDR1 MGHDK, CDR2 SYGVNS. This CDR3 comprises 13 residues. V was cut by 2 bases and J by 8 bases, with 12 bases left in between. The CDR3 DNA is TGTGCCAGCAGTGAACGGCAGGTGGGAGGCTACACCTTC. This encodes CASSERQVGGYTF.

This chain connects TRBV7-2 to TRBJ2-5; D uncertain. Germline-derived CDR1 and CDR2 are SGHTA and FQGNSA. The CDR3 spans 15 residues. V was pared by 1 base and J by 9 bases, with 18 bases between. The CDR3 DNA reads TGTGCCAGCAGCTTAGGAGTTGTGTCGATAGTGGCCCAGTACTTC. Its protein product is CASSLGVVSIVAQYF.

The CDR3 loop reads CASSPPGPLAKNIQYF. For the CDR3, the DNA is TGTGCCAGTAGTCCACCGGGACCACTGGCCAAAAACATTCAGTACTTC. The V and J genes are TRBV19 and TRBJ2-4; D possibly uses TRBD1 or TRBD2 (5 bases each). CDR3 length: 16 amino acids. Trimming removed 5 bases at V and 1 base at J, with 15 bases between. Germline V gene lookup returns CDR1 LNHDA and CDR2 SQIVND (reference sequence).

V gene TRBV6-5 combines with J gene TRBJ2-4, with TRBD2 identical over 8 bases. CDR3 length: 15 residues. The J segment lost 1 base and the V segment lost 4 bases, leaving 3 bases of the junction unmatched. Per germline, CDR1 MNHEY and CDR2 SVGAGI. CDR3 DNA sequence: TGTGCCAGCAGTTCCCGGGAGGGGGCCAAAAACATTCAGTACTTC. Translated: CASSSREGAKNIQYF.

As for this clone: The likely explanation is a read error, given a far larger clone one base away. Other nucleotide sequences in the sample specify the same CDR3. V and J are TRBV29-1 and TRBJ2-5; 8 bases align to TRBD1. The assigned J gene may be wrong: the sequence end matches TRBJ2-7 better. Germline V gene data show CDR1 as SQVTM and CDR2 as ANQGSEA. The CDR3 spans 14 residues. The CDR3 reads CSVGQGNMYYEQYF. In nucleotides, the CDR3 is TGCAGCGTCGGACAGGGAAATATGTACTACGAGCAGTACTTC.

The chain couples TRBV20-1 to TRBJ1-5; tentative D call: TRBD1 (5 bases). V shed 1 base and J shed 11 bases, with 9 bases lying between them. CDR3 size: 11 residues. Germline CDR1 is DFQATT and CDR2 is SNEGSKA (reference sequence). The CDR3 protein is CSARGPGAQHF. The CDR3 bases are TGCAGTGCTAGAGGCCCGGGGGCCCAGCATTTT.